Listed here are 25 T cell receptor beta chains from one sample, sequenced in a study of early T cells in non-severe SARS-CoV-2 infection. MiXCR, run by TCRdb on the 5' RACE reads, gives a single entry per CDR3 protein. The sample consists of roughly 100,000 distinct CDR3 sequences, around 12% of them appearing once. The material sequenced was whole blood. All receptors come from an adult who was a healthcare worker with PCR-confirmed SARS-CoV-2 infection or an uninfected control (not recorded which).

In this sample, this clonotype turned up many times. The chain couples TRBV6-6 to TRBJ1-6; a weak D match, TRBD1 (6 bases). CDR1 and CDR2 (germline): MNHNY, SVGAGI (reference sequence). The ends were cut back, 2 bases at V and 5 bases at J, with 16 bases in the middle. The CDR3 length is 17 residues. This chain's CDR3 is CASSYLVRDKDNSPLHF. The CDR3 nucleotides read TGTGCCAGCAGTTACCTGGTCCGGGACAAAGATAATTCACCCCTCCACTTT.

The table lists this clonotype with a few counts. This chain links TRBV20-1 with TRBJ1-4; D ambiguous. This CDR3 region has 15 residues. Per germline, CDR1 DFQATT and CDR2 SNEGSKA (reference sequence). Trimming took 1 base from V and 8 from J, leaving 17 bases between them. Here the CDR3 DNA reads TGCAGTGCTAGAGGAAGGTCCACAGAGAGGGAAAAACTGTTTTTT. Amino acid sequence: CSARGRSTEREKLFF.

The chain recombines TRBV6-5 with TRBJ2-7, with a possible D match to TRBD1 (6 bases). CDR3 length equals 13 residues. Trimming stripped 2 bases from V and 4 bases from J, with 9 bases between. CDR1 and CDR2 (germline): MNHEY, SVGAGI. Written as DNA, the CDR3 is TGTGCCAGCAGTTACACAGGGTCATACGAGCAGTACTTC. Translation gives CASSYTGSYEQYF.

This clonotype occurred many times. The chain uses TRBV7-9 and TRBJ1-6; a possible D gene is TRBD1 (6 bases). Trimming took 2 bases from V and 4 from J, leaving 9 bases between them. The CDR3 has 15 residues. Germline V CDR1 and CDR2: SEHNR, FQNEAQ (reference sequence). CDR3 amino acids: CASSLIGQYNSPLHF. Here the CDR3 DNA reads TGTGCCAGCAGCTTAATTGGACAGTATAATTCACCCCTCCACTTT.

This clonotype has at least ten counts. Written as DNA, the CDR3 is TGCAGCGCCCACGGGGAACAAGAGACCCAGTACTTC. Translation: CSAHGEQETQYF. This chain links TRBV29-1 with TRBJ2-5, with D possibly matching TRBD2 (5 bases). Germline V gives CDR1 SQVTM, CDR2 ANQGSEA. Trimming shortened V by 7 bases and J by 2 bases, and 11 bases separated the two germline ends. The CDR3 consists of 12 residues.

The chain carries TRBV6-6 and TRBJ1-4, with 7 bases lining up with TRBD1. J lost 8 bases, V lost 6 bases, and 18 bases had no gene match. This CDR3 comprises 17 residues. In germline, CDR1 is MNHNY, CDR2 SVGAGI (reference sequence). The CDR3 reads CASSHVWGTGEGEKLFF. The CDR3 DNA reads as TGTGCCAGCAGCCATGTATGGGGTACAGGGGAGGGGGAAAAACTGTTTTTT.

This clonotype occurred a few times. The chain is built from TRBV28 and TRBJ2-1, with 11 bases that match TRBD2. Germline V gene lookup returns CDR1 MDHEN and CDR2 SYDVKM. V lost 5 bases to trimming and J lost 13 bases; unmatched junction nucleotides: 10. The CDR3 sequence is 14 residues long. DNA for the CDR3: TGTGCCAGCAGTCCCCTAGCGGGAGGTACTAATCAGTTCTTC. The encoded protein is CASSPLAGGTNQFF.

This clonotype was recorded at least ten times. The CDR3 loop is CASMGADGNYEQYF. The CDR3 DNA reads TGTGCCAGCATGGGGGCAGACGGCAACTACGAGCAGTACTTC. This chain links TRBV2 with TRBJ2-7; tentatively, D is TRBD1 (6 bases). V was pared by 7 bases and J by 3 bases, with 16 bases between. Germline assignment: CDR1 SNHLY and CDR2 FYNNEI. The CDR3 runs 14 residues.

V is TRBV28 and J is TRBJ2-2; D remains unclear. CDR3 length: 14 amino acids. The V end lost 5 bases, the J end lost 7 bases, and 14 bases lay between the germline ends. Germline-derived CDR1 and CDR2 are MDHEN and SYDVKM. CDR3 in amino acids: CASSPYLAGGELFF. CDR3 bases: TGTGCCAGCAGTCCCTATTTGGCCGGCGGGGAGCTGTTTTTT.

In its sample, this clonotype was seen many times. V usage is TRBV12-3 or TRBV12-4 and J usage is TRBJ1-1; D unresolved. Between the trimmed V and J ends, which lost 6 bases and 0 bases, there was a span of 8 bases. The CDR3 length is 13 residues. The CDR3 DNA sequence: TGTGCCAGCAGCCTGAGCCTGAACACTGAAGCTTTCTTT. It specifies CASSLSLNTEAFF.

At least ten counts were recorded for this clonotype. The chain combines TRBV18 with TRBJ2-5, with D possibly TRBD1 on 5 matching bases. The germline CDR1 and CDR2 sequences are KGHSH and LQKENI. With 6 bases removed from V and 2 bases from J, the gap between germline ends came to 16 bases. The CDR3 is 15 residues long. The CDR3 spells CASSPRETEQETQYF. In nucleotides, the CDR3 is TGTGCCAGCTCGCCAAGAGAGACAGAACAAGAGACCCAGTACTTC.

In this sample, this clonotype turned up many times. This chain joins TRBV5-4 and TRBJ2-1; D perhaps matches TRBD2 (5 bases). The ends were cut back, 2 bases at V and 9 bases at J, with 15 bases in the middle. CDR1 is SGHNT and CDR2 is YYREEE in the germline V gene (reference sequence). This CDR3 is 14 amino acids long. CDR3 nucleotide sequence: TGTGCCAGCAGCTTCTACTCCTTGCGGGCTGAGCAGTTCTTC. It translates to CASSFYSLRAEQFF.

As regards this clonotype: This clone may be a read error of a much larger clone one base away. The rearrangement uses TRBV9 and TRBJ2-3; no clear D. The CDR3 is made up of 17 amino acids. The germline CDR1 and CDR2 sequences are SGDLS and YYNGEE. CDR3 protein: CASGVRVETAGTDTQYF. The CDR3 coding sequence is TGTGCCAGCGGCGTAAGGGTAGAGACTGCTGGCACAGATACGCAGTATTTT.

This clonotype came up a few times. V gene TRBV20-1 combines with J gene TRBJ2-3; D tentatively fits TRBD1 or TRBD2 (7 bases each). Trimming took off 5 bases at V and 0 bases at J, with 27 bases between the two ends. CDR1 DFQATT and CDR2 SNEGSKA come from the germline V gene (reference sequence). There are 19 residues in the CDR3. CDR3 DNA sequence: TGCAGTGCTTCCACAGGGGAGGGCGGGTTGCTGACTAGCACAGATACGCAGTATTTT. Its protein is CSASTGEGGLLTSTDTQYF.

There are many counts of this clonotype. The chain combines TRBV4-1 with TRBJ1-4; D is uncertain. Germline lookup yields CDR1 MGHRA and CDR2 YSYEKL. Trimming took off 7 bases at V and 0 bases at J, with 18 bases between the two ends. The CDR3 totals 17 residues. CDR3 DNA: TGCGCCAGCACCCACCTCACAGTCGGGGCAACTAATGAAAAACTGTTTTTT. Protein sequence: CASTHLTVGATNEKLFF.

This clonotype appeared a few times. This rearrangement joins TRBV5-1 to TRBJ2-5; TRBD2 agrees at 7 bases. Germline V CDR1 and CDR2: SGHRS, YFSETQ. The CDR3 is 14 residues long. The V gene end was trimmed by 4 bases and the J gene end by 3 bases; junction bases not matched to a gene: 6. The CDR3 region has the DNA TGCGCCAGCAGCGTATCCGGGACTAAAGAGACCCAGTACTTC. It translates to CASSVSGTKETQYF.

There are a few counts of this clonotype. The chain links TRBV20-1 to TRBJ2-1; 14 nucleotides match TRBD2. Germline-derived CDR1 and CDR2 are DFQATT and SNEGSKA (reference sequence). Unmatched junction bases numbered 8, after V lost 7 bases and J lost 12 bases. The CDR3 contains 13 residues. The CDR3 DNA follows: TGCAGTGTCGAGGGACTAGCGGGAGTGGGGCAGTTCTTC. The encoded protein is CSVEGLAGVGQFF.

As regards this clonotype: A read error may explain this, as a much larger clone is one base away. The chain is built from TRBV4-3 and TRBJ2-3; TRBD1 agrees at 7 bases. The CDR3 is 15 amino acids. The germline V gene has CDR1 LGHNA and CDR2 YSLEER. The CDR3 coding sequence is TGCGTCAGCAGCCAAGTGGGCCAGGGGGTCGATACGCAGTATTTT. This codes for CVSSQVGQGVDTQYF.

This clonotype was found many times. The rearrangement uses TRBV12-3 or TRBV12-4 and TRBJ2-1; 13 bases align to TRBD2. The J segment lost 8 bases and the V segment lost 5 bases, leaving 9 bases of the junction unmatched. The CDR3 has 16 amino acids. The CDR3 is CASSPPGLAGVHEQFF. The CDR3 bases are TGTGCCAGCAGTCCTCCCGGACTAGCGGGGGTTCATGAGCAGTTCTTC.

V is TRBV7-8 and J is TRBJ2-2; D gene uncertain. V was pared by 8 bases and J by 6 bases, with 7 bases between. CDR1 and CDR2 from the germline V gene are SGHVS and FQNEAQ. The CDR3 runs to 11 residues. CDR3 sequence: CASGRSGELFF. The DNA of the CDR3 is TGTGCCAGCGGAAGATCCGGGGAGCTGTTTTTT.

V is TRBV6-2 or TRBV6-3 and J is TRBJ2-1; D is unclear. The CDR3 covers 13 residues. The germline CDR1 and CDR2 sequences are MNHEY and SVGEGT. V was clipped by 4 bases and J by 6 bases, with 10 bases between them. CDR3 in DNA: TGTGCCAGCAGTTCACGAACCCGCAATGAGCAGTTCTTC. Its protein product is CASSSRTRNEQFF.

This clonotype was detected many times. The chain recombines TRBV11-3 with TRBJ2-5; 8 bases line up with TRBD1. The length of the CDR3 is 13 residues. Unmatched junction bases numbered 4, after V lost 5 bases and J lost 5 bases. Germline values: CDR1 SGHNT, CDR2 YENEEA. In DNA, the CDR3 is TGTGCCAGCAGCGCTCGACAGGGGGAGACCCAGTACTTC. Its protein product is CASSARQGETQYF.

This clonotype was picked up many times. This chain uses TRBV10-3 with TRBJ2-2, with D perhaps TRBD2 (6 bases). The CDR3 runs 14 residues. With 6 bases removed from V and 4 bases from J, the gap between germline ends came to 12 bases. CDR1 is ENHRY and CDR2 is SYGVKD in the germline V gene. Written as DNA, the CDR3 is TGTGCCATCAGCCAGGGACTTGCCACCGGGGAGCTGTTTTTT. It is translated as CAISQGLATGELFF.

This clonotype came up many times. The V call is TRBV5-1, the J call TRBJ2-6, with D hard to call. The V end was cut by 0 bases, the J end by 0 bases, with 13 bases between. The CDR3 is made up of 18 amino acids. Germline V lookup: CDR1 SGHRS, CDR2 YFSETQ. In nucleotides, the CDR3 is TGCGCCAGCAGCTTGGCACACCCCACTCTCTCTGGGGCCAACGTCCTGACTTTC. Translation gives CASSLAHPTLSGANVLTF.

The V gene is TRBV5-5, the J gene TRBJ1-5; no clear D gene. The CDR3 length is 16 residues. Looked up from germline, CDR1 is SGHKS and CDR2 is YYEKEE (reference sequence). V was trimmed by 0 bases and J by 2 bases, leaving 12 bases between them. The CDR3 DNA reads TGTGCCAGCAGCTTGGTGGCCGCCGCGGGCAATCAGCCCCAGCATTTT. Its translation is CASSLVAAAGNQPQHF.